This passage covers 17 T cell receptor beta chains from one sample sequenced in a study of blood T cells in healthy people across ages. A second PCR, run for roughly 7 to 12 cycles, used a sample-barcoded 5' primer plus a J-beta primer mix. TCRdb re-analysed the 5' RACE reads in MiXCR, keeping a single row per CDR3 protein. This sample yields some 1.7 million distinct CDR3 sequences, of which roughly 28% are seen a single time; 6.5% to 8.5% belongs to the top ten. Sequencing was carried out using blood. The source is a woman in her thirties in good health.

This clonotype has only a few counts. The gene calls are TRBV14 and TRBJ1-6, with a weak D call TRBD1 (5 bases). The CDR3 extends over 14 amino acids. With 4 bases removed from V and 7 bases from J, the gap between germline ends came to 11 bases. In germline, CDR1 is SGHDN, CDR2 FVKESK. CDR3 coding DNA: TGTGCCAGCAGCCCACAGGCGGGAAATTCACCCCTCCACTTT. Its protein is CASSPQAGNSPLHF.

This chain joins TRBV27 and TRBJ2-3; 9 bases agree with TRBD2. Germline CDR1 MNHEY, CDR2 SMNVEV (reference sequence). This CDR3 region has 17 residues. Losses at the gene ends were 5 bases for V and 8 bases for J; bases not matched to a gene: 17. CDR3 region: CASSLPTGRTSVGTQYF. The CDR3, as DNA: TGTGCCAGCAGTCTACCCACGGGTCGGACTAGCGTGGGTACGCAGTATTTT.

Ten or more counts support this clonotype. This chain joins TRBV20-1 and TRBJ2-7, with TRBD1 as a possible D gene (6 bases). The germline CDR1 and CDR2 sequences are DFQATT and SNEGSKA (reference sequence). There are 14 residues in the CDR3. Trimming took off 3 bases at V and 2 bases at J, with 14 bases between the two ends. CDR3 bases: TGCAGTGCTAGTTTTGGGGGCAGCACCTACGAGCAGTACTTC. Protein sequence: CSASFGGSTYEQYF.

V and J are TRBV28 and TRBJ2-4, with TRBD1 matching 8 bases. The closer fit of TRBJ2-7 to the DNA end suggests the J call may be wrong. CDR3 length: 15 residues. Germline V gives CDR1 MDHEN, CDR2 SYDVKM. CDR3: CASRATGQGKGEQYF. The CDR3 DNA sequence: TGTGCCAGCAGGGCCACAGGACAGGGTAAGGGCGAGCAGTACTTC.

This clonotype was seen only a few times. The CDR3 DNA follows: TGCAGTGCCCGACAGGGGGTCTACGAGCAGTACTTC. This gives the protein CSARQGVYEQYF. The chain employs TRBV20-1 and TRBJ2-7; 9 nucleotides align to TRBD1. Trimming at V came to 6 bases and at J to 3 bases, leaving 3 bases not matched to a gene. This CDR3 has 12 residues. CDR1 and CDR2 from the germline V gene are DFQATT and SNEGSKA (reference sequence).

At least ten counts were recorded for this clonotype. This sequence joins TRBV29-1 and TRBJ2-7, with D perhaps assigned TRBD1 or TRBD2 (5 bases each). Deletions cut 5 bases from V and 7 bases from J, with 24 bases between. CDR3 length: 15 residues. Per the germline V gene, CDR1 is SQVTM and CDR2 is ANQGSEA. In DNA, the CDR3 is TGCAGCGTTCGGGGACCTTCGAGGGCCGACAGTGAGCAGTACTTC. This sequence encodes CSVRGPSRADSEQYF.

The CDR3: CASSLDSGGVDEQYF. Here the CDR3 DNA reads TGTGCCAGCAGCTTGGATAGCGGGGGGGTAGATGAGCAGTACTTC. The V gene is TRBV5-4, the J gene TRBJ2-5, with 11 bases aligning to TRBD2. V shed 0 bases, J shed 11 bases, and the junction held 9 bases outside the gene matches. The CDR3 spans 15 residues. Germline CDR1 SGHNT, CDR2 YYREEE (reference sequence).

V gene TRBV7-2 combines with J gene TRBJ1-5; D gene uncertain. Per the germline V gene, CDR1 is SGHTA and CDR2 is FQGNSA. Trimming shortened V by 1 base and J by 4 bases, and 8 bases separated the two germline ends. There are 14 residues in the CDR3. The DNA of the CDR3 is TGTGCCAGCAGCTTAGAGAATTTTAATCAGCCCCAGCATTTT. It codes for CASSLENFNQPQHF.

At least ten counts were recorded for this clonotype. The rearrangement joins TRBV20-1 to TRBJ1-6, with 9 bases identical to TRBD1. Germline CDR1 is DFQATT and CDR2 is SNEGSKA (reference sequence). The J segment lost 14 bases and the V segment lost 3 bases, leaving 11 bases of the junction unmatched. The CDR3 covers 14 residues. Here the CDR3 DNA reads TGCAGTGCTAGTTACGGGACAGGGAGTTCGACCCTCCACTTT. Translating gives CSASYGTGSSTLHF.

The genes are TRBV6-6 and TRBJ2-7; no reliable D call. CDR1 MNHNY and CDR2 SVGAGI come from the germline V gene (reference sequence). Between the trimmed V and J ends, which lost 11 bases and 1 base, there was a span of 12 bases. This CDR3 region has 12 residues. CDR3 sequence (DNA): TGTGCCTCCCAGGACGGGTCCTACGAGCAGTACTTC. Its protein product is CASQDGSYEQYF.

The sample holds a few counts of this clonotype. The chain is built from TRBV20-1 and TRBJ2-6; D gene ambiguous. Germline assignment: CDR1 DFQATT and CDR2 SNEGSKA (reference sequence). The CDR3 sequence is 15 residues long. Trimming cost V 3 bases and J 2 bases, with 11 bases left between them. This CDR3 reads CSASGGPAGANVLTF. The CDR3 DNA reads as TGCAGTGCTAGCGGTGGGCCGGCTGGGGCCAACGTCCTGACTTTC.

This clonotype was picked up many times. The V and J genes are TRBV6-4 and TRBJ2-4; perhaps D is TRBD1 or TRBD2 (5 bases each). Germline V lookup: CDR1 MRHNA, CDR2 SNTAGT. The CDR3 spans 16 residues. Between the trimmed V and J ends, which lost 0 bases and 9 bases, there was a span of 18 bases. The CDR3 loop reads CASSDSGTSGQSIQYF. The CDR3 region has the DNA TGTGCCAGCAGTGACTCGGGCACGTCGGGGCAAAGCATTCAGTACTTC.

This clonotype was seen a few times. V gene TRBV5-4 combines with J gene TRBJ1-2; no reliable D call. This CDR3 comprises 14 residues. The V gene's germline CDR1 is SGHNT and CDR2 YYREEE (reference sequence). Trimming left V 0 bases short and J 6 bases short, with 12 bases between. The CDR3 sequence: CASSLARQEDGYTF. Here the CDR3 DNA reads TGTGCCAGCAGCTTGGCCCGTCAGGAGGATGGCTACACCTTC.

Many counts were recorded for this clonotype. V is TRBV7-9 and J is TRBJ2-7; 9 bases agree with TRBD2. This CDR3 has 13 residues. Trimming cost V 10 bases and J 6 bases; bases outside gene matches: 10. Germline CDR1 reads SEHNR; CDR2 reads FQNEAQ (reference sequence). CDR3 amino acids: CAIQRTSEGEQYF. CDR3 DNA: TGTGCCATCCAAAGGACTAGCGAAGGCGAGCAGTACTTC. The entire variable domain, with the rest obtained from reference TRBV7-9 and TRBJ2-7, is as follows: DTGVSQNPRHKITKRGQNVTFRCDPISEHNRLYWYRQTLGQGPEFLTYFQNEAQLEKSRLLSDRFSAERPKGSFSTLEIQRTEQGDSAMYLCAIQRTSEGEQYFGPGTRLTVT.

This clonotype was counted between two and nine times. The V and J genes are TRBV12-3 or TRBV12-4 and TRBJ2-1; 12 bases agree with TRBD2. V shed 5 bases, J shed 2 bases, and the junction held 4 bases outside the gene matches. The CDR3 loop spans 16 amino acids. CDR3 protein: CASSVGLAGPYNEQFF. CDR3 DNA sequence: TGTGCCAGCAGTGTCGGACTAGCGGGACCCTACAATGAGCAGTTCTTC.

Written as DNA, the CDR3 is TGTGCCAGCAGCACCCGGGGGGAAGTGCGAAGTACTGAAGCTTTCTTT. As protein: CASSTRGEVRSTEAFF. The chain links TRBV7-2 to TRBJ1-1; maybe TRBD1 (5 bases). This CDR3 spans 16 amino acids. The germline gives CDR1 SGHTA, CDR2 FQGNSA. V was trimmed by 5 bases and J by 5 bases, leaving 21 bases between them.

The V gene is TRBV7-9, the J gene TRBJ2-7; D might be TRBD2 (6 bases). From germline, CDR1 is SEHNR and CDR2 FQNEAQ (reference sequence). The CDR3 is 13 amino acids. V was pared by 5 bases and J by 3 bases, with 11 bases between. The CDR3 spells CASSSVADYEQYF. The CDR3 nucleotides are TGTGCCAGCAGCAGCGTAGCGGACTACGAGCAGTACTTC. Filled out from reference TRBV7-9 and TRBJ2-7, the complete variable domain reads DTGVSQNPRHKITKRGQNVTFRCDPISEHNRLYWYRQTLGQGPEFLTYFQNEAQLEKSRLLSDRFSAERPKGSFSTLEIQRTEQGDSAMYLCASSSVADYEQYFGPGTRLTVT.